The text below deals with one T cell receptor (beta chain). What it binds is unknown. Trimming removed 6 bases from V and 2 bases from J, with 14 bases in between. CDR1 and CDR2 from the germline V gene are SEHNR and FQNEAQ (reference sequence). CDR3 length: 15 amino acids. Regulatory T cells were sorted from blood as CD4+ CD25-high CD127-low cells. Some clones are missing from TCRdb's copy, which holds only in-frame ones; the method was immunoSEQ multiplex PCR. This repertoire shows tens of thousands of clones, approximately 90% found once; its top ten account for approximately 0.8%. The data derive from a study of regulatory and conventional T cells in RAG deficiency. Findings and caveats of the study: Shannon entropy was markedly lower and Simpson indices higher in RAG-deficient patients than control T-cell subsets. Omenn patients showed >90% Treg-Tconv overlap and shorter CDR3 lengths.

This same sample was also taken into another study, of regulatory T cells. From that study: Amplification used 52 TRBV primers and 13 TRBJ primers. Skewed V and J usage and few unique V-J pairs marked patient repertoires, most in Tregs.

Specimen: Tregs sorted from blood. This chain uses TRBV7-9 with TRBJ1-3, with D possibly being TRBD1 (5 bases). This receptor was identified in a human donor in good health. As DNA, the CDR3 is TGTGCCAGCAGTCTTGACAGCTACACTGGAAACACCATATATTTT. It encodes CASSLDSYTGNTIYF.